The 32 T cell receptor beta chains reported below all come from one sample, sequenced in a study of blood T cell repertoires in COVID-19. Repertoires were generated with immunoSEQ multiplex PCR, while TCRdb's copy carries only in-frame clones and drops some. The data contain more than 85,000 clones, around 80% of them singletons. Sequences were obtained from peripheral blood. Receptors were obtained from a man between 70 and 80 years old with acute or convalescent COVID-19.

The sample holds a few counts of this clone. The chain carries TRBV7-9 and TRBJ2-1; 7 bases agree with TRBD1. Germline V gene data show CDR1 as SEHNR and CDR2 as FQNEAQ (reference sequence). This CDR3 is 17 amino acids long. Trimming removed 5 bases from V and 2 bases from J; junction bases left unmatched: 12. This chain's CDR3 is CASSPGDTGVTYNEQFF. CDR3 in DNA: TGTGCCAGCAGCCCTGGGGATACAGGGGTTACCTACAATGAGCAGTTCTTC.

CDR3 in amino acids: CASSTLAPLRTSGTETQYF. In DNA, the CDR3 is TGTGCCAGCAGTACGCTTGCCCCCTTGCGGACTAGCGGGACGGAGACCCAGTACTTC. The chain uses TRBV27 and TRBJ2-5; 12 bases map to TRBD2. V trimming: 5 bases; J trimming: 5 bases; junction bases outside the gene matches: 18. The length of the CDR3 is 19 residues. In germline, CDR1 is MNHEY, CDR2 SMNVEV (reference sequence).

The chain combines TRBV27 with TRBJ2-5; D may be TRBD1 (6 bases). This CDR3 has 15 amino acids. Per germline, CDR1 MNHEY and CDR2 SMNVEV (reference sequence). Trimming took 3 bases from V and 1 from J, leaving 12 bases between them. The CDR3 sequence is CASSLADSPQETQYF. The CDR3 DNA is TGTGCCAGCAGTTTGGCGGACAGTCCCCAAGAGACCCAGTACTTC.

This sequence joins TRBV19 and TRBJ2-7, with D unresolved. The CDR3 runs to 14 residues. The germline V gene encodes CDR1 LNHDA and CDR2 SQIVND (reference sequence). The V end lost 9 bases, the J end lost 2 bases, and 17 bases lay between the germline ends. This CDR3 is CASRREFSAYEQYF. The CDR3 DNA is TGTGCCAGCCGTCGAGAGTTCAGCGCCTACGAGCAGTACTTC.

The chain is built from TRBV7-5 and TRBJ1-5; TRBD1 is taken as the D call from the table, unchecked against the DNA. TRBV7-5 is marked as a pseudogene. This CDR3 is built from 16 residues. The DNA for the CDR3 is TGTGCCAGACATACCGATAGACAGGGTACCAATCAGCCCCAGCATTTT. This gives the protein CARHTDRQGTNQPQHF.

As concerns this clone: A read error is the likely source, as a far larger clone sits one nucleotide away. The chain joins TRBV28 to TRBJ2-7; 7 positions agree with TRBD2. Near its end, the DNA agrees better with TRBJ2-1, so the J call may be wrong. CDR3 length: 16 amino acids. Germline CDR1 reads MDHEN; CDR2 reads SYDVKM. CDR3 bases: TGTGCCAGCAGTTTTCTATCGGGGGGCTCCTACAATGAGCAGTTCTTC. It yields the protein CASSFLSGGSYNEQFF.

This chain uses TRBV10-2 with TRBJ2-5, with TRBD2 identical over 13 bases. Germline CDR1 and CDR2: WSHSY and SAAADI. This CDR3 comprises 15 residues. The J segment lost 8 bases and the V segment lost 10 bases, leaving 13 bases of the junction unmatched. The CDR3 protein is CATLTGTSGENTQYF. In nucleotides, the CDR3 is TGCGCCACCCTCACCGGGACTAGCGGGGAGAATACCCAGTACTTC.

This chain links TRBV19 with TRBJ2-2; TRBD2 matches 8 bases. V was clipped by 2 bases and J by 3 bases; unmatched bases: 2. The CDR3 consists of 15 residues. CDR1 and CDR2 from the germline V gene are LNHDA and SQIVND (reference sequence). The CDR3 protein is CASSITGGHTGELFF. In DNA form, the CDR3 reads TGTGCCAGTAGTATAACGGGGGGGCACACCGGGGAGCTGTTTTTT.

The V call is TRBV6-1, the J call TRBJ2-7; D might be TRBD2 (5 bases). Per germline, CDR1 MNHNS and CDR2 SASEGT. The CDR3 length is 13 residues. V lost 3 bases and J 0 bases, leaving 6 bases between the germline ends. DNA of the CDR3: TGTGCCAGCAGTGACGCGGGCTCCTACGAGCAGTACTTC. Its protein product is CASSDAGSYEQYF.

The chain is built from TRBV19 and TRBJ2-1, with 7 bases aligning to TRBD2. The V and J ends lost 3 bases and 6 bases, in that order; junction bases with no gene match: 8. CDR1 is LNHDA, CDR2 SQIVND, per germline (reference sequence). This CDR3 contains 15 residues. The CDR3 DNA sequence: TGTGCCAGTAGTATGTGGGGGGGGACTTCCAATGAGCAGTTCTTC. It yields the protein CASSMWGGTSNEQFF.

This chain links TRBV5-1 with TRBJ1-6; 8 bases are a match to TRBD1. V lost 4 bases and J lost 7; bases outside the gene matches: 4. CDR1 and CDR2 (germline): SGHRS, YFSETQ. CDR3 length equals 14 residues. CDR3 in amino acids: CASSPTGVNSPLHF. The CDR3 DNA reads as TGCGCCAGCAGCCCGACAGGGGTAAATTCACCCCTCCACTTT.

V is TRBV5-1 and J is TRBJ2-1; 8 nucleotides agree with TRBD2. V shed 3 bases, J shed 7 bases, and the junction held 6 bases outside the gene matches. Germline V CDR1 and CDR2: SGHRS, YFSETQ. The CDR3 is 14 residues long. DNA of the CDR3: TGCGCCAGCAGCTATTGGACTAGCCAGAATGAGCAGTTCTTC. It translates to CASSYWTSQNEQFF.

This clone has more than one count but fewer than ten. The rearrangement links TRBV27 to TRBJ2-1; 12 nucleotides align to TRBD2. J was trimmed by 7 bases and V by 3 bases; bases with no gene match: 4. Germline CDR1 is MNHEY and CDR2 is SMNVEV (reference sequence). This CDR3 contains 15 residues. Here the CDR3 reads CASSFGLAGLNEQFF. CDR3 DNA sequence: TGTGCCAGCAGTTTTGGACTAGCGGGATTGAATGAGCAGTTCTTC.

The chain employs TRBV20-1 and TRBJ2-1; D not certain. Per the germline V gene, CDR1 is DFQATT and CDR2 is SNEGSKA (reference sequence). This CDR3 is built from 14 residues. V was trimmed by 3 bases and J by 9 bases, leaving 18 bases between them. The CDR3 loop reads CSASNALKLGEQFF. The DNA for the CDR3 is TGCAGTGCTAGTAATGCCTTGAAACTCGGTGAGCAGTTCTTC.

The V and J genes are TRBV7-8 and TRBJ1-1; 10 bases map to TRBD1. This CDR3 region has 13 residues. V gave up 5 bases and J gave up 7 bases; unmatched junction bases: 4. Germline assignment: CDR1 SGHVS and CDR2 FQNEAQ. CDR3 sequence: CASSRDRGGEAFF. The CDR3 DNA reads as TGTGCCAGCAGCCGGGACAGGGGTGGTGAAGCTTTCTTT.

J is TRBJ2-5 and V is TRBV7-2; tentatively, D is TRBD1 (6 bases). Looked up from germline, CDR1 is SGHTA and CDR2 is FQGNSA. V shed 4 bases and J shed 4 bases, with 7 bases lying between them. The CDR3 loop spans 12 amino acids. The CDR3 nucleotides read TGTGCCAGCAGCTCACAGGGAGAGACCCAGTACTTC. Translating it yields CASSSQGETQYF.

In this sample, this clone turned up many times. J is TRBJ1-4 and V is TRBV30, with D uncertain. The CDR3 covers 13 residues. Trimming pared 5 bases from V and 8 bases from J, leaving 15 bases between. Germline loops: CDR1 GTSNPN, CDR2 SVGIG (reference sequence). The CDR3 DNA follows: TGTGCCTGGGATAATTGGCCAAACGAAAAACTGTTTTTT. Translating gives CAWDNWPNEKLFF.

This chain connects TRBV5-4 to TRBJ1-3; D might be TRBD1 (6 bases). The CDR3 runs 13 residues. Germline lookup yields CDR1 SGHNT and CDR2 YYREEE (reference sequence). V gave up 7 bases and J gave up 4 bases, with 12 bases separating them. The CDR3 reads CASGGQRGNTIYF. CDR3 DNA: TGTGCCAGCGGCGGACAGCGCGGAAACACCATATATTTT.

The rearrangement joins TRBV5-1 to TRBJ2-3; 7 nucleotides align to TRBD2. V lost 3 bases to trimming and J lost 5 bases; unmatched junction nucleotides: 6. The CDR3 has 14 residues. Germline lookup yields CDR1 SGHRS and CDR2 YFSETQ. Here the CDR3 DNA reads TGCGCCAGCAGCTACACGGGGGGAATAGATACGCAGTATTTT. Its translation: CASSYTGGIDTQYF.

This chain links TRBV7-2 with TRBJ1-5; D remains ambiguous. Germline loops: CDR1 SGHTA, CDR2 FQGNSA. The CDR3 extends over 13 amino acids. With 3 bases removed from V and 5 bases from J, the gap between germline ends came to 8 bases. Written as DNA, the CDR3 is TGTGCCAGCAGCTTGGCAGGCTATCAGCCCCAGCATTTT. Translated, it gives CASSLAGYQPQHF.

The chain's CDR3 is CASSLAGGPPETQYF. In DNA form, the CDR3 reads TGCGCCAGCAGCTTGGCCGGGGGGCCCCCAGAGACCCAGTACTTC. The chain carries TRBV5-1 and TRBJ2-5; tentative D call: TRBD2 (7 bases). The CDR3 has 15 residues. V lost 0 bases and J lost 4, with 13 bases in between. Germline CDR1 and CDR2: SGHRS and YFSETQ.

Worth noting for this clone: A junction boundary mismatches the germline segment, possibly from a read error. CDR3 sequence reads: CASSESIGTESDF. The CDR3 DNA is TGTGCCAGCAGTGAATCTATAGGGACAGAGTCAGACTTT. This sequence joins TRBV6-4 and TRBJ1-1, with 7 bases fitting TRBD1. CDR3 length: 13 residues. CDR1 and CDR2 from the germline V gene are MRHNA and SNTAGT.

The CDR3 reads CASLGPSGHPTDTQYF. The CDR3 DNA sequence: TGTGCCAGCTTGGGCCCCTCCGGACACCCAACAGATACGCAGTATTTT. The chain couples TRBV28 to TRBJ2-3, with TRBD1 as a possible D gene (5 bases). Trimming shortened V by 8 bases and J by 3 bases, and 21 bases separated the two germline ends. Germline V gene sequence: CDR1 MDHEN, CDR2 SYDVKM. CDR3 size: 16 residues.

The rearrangement uses TRBV5-1 and TRBJ2-7; D is possibly TRBD2 (5 bases). Germline CDR1 SGHRS, CDR2 YFSETQ. V was trimmed by 0 bases and J by 6 bases, leaving 13 bases between them. This CDR3 region has 14 residues. CDR3 protein: CASSLDGRAVEQYF. The CDR3 nucleotides read TGCGCCAGCAGCTTGGATGGGCGGGCGGTCGAGCAGTACTTC.

This chain uses TRBV3-1 (or the pseudogene TRBV3-2) with TRBJ2-3; 10 nucleotides agree with TRBD2. Germline V gene sequence: CDR1 LGHDT, CDR2 YNNKEL (reference sequence). The CDR3 has 18 residues. V lost 2 bases and J lost 3; bases outside the gene matches: 11. The CDR3 sequence: CASSQLGWTLAGTDTQYF. DNA for the CDR3: TGTGCCAGCAGCCAACTTGGCTGGACACTAGCGGGAACAGATACGCAGTATTTT.

The CDR3 DNA is TGTGCCAGCAGCAAAGTGGAGCCAGGGGGTGTCTATGGCTACACCTTC. Protein sequence: CASSKVEPGGVYGYTF. The chain joins TRBV21-1 to TRBJ1-2; the DNA was not compared with TRBD1, the D call given in the table. TRBV21-1 represents a pseudogene. The CDR3 has 16 residues.

This chain uses TRBV30 with TRBJ2-4, with 12 bases fitting TRBD2. Germline V CDR1 and CDR2: GTSNPN, SVGIG (reference sequence). With 2 bases clipped from V and 7 bases from J, the junction kept 6 bases outside the gene matches. The CDR3 sequence is 15 residues long. The DNA for the CDR3 is TGTGCCTGGAGTAAGACTAGCGGGAGTACTAACATTCAGTACTTC. Translating gives CAWSKTSGSTNIQYF.

This rearrangement joins TRBV27 to TRBJ1-1; 7 bases line up with TRBD1. V was pared by 6 bases and J by 5 bases, with 3 bases of the junction left unmatched. CDR3 length equals 12 residues. In germline, CDR1 is MNHEY, CDR2 SMNVEV (reference sequence). The CDR3 reads CASRGTVTEAFF. CDR3 in DNA: TGTGCCAGCAGGGGGACAGTTACTGAAGCTTTCTTT.

This clone was counted many times. The rearrangement joins TRBV12-3 or TRBV12-4 to TRBJ1-2; TRBD1 might be the D (5 bases). Between the trimmed V and J ends, which lost 6 bases and 13 bases, there was a span of 15 bases. The CDR3 has 11 amino acids. The CDR3 region has the DNA TGTGCCAGCAGCCACGACAGTCCTTCCACCTTC. This gives the protein CASSHDSPSTF.

The chain uses TRBV18 and TRBJ2-5; 9 bases match TRBD2. The CDR3 contains 17 residues. Germline loops: CDR1 KGHSH, CDR2 LQKENI. J was trimmed by 3 bases and V by 1 base; bases with no gene match: 9. The CDR3 protein is CASSPRLRTSAKETQYF. CDR3 coding DNA: TGTGCCAGCTCACCACGATTGCGGACTAGCGCGAAAGAGACCCAGTACTTC.

This rearrangement joins TRBV10-3 to TRBJ1-4, with D tentatively TRBD1 (6 bases). V lost 3 bases to trimming and J lost 7 bases, with 18 bases between them. Germline V CDR1 and CDR2: ENHRY, SYGVKD. The CDR3 has 16 amino acids. CDR3 DNA: TGTGCCATCAGTGAAGGTATTAGGGGGACGGGTGAAAAACTGTTTTTT. This sequence encodes CAISEGIRGTGEKLFF.

This clone was seen ten or more times. The rearrangement joins TRBV30 to TRBJ1-1; a weak D match, TRBD1 (6 bases). V lost 3 bases to trimming and J lost 7 bases, with 12 bases between them. The germline gives CDR1 GTSNPN, CDR2 SVGIG (reference sequence). The CDR3 consists of 12 residues. The CDR3 loop is CAWSPDRYEAFF. In DNA, the CDR3 is TGTGCCTGGAGCCCAGACAGGTATGAAGCTTTCTTT.